The following is a T cell receptor (beta chain) sequence with its context. This record belongs to a study of blood T cell repertoires in COVID-19. Across the whole study: Both acute and convalescent COVID-19 samples were obtained from the United States, Italy and Spain.

Participant age was roughly 18 to 90 years, and participants resided in about two dozen US areas. Membership in each cohort depended on participant-reported clinical history. A PCR-confirmed or clinician-diagnosed COVID-19 case had contacted exposed participants within 2 weeks of entry. Data came from immunoSEQ multiplex PCR; TCRdb stores just in-frame clones and leaves some out. The table lists some 190,000 clones, roughly 84% of them singletons. The CDR3 length is 11 residues. Germline loops: CDR1 DFQATT, CDR2 SNEGSKA (reference sequence). J gave up 15 bases and V 0 bases, and 2 bases lay outside the gene matches.

The sample taken for sequencing was PBMCs or T cells enriched from blood (not recorded which). The receptor was isolated from a woman between 25 and 40 years old who had been exposed to COVID-19. J is TRBJ1-6 and V is TRBV20-1; 7 bases are shared with TRBD1. CDR3 nucleotide sequence: TGCAGTGCTAGAGAAACAGGGGTCCTCCACTTT. Translating it yields CSARETGVLHF.